A selection of T cell receptor beta chains follows, all from one sample in a study of blood T cells in healthy people across ages. Using its own MiXCR run on the 5' RACE reads, TCRdb lists one record per CDR3 protein. The repertoire includes about 780,000 distinct CDR3 sequences, approximately 59% of them detected once, and about a quarter sits in the top ten. Input material: blood. These receptors were obtained from a man in his thirties or forties in good health. Both conserved end residues are part of each CDR3. The D gene is left open where the match is weak. Size tells how often a clone was seen (once, few, many) or the class of an expanded clone, and some rows leave it out.

TRBV3-1	.	.	TRBJ1-1	13	CASSQVGSTEAFF	TGTGCCAGCAGCCAGGTAGGCAGCACTGAAGCTTTCTTT
TRBV7-8	few	TRBD1	TRBJ2-1	13	CASSLDRVNEQFF	TGTGCCAGCAGCCTGGACAGGGTAAATGAGCAGTTCTTC
TRBV10-3	few	.	TRBJ2-5	15	CAISEVPGEEETQYF	TGTGCCATCAGTGAGGTGCCAGGGGAGGAGGAGACCCAGTACTTC
TRBV20-1	.	TRBD2	TRBJ2-7	14	CSATTSGLHNEQYF	TGCAGTGCCACGACTAGCGGGCTCCACAATGAGCAGTACTTC
TRBV7-3	few	TRBD2	TRBJ2-1	13	CASSLGRGGEQFF	TGTGCCAGCAGCTTAGGGCGGGGGGGTGAGCAGTTCTTC
TRBV5-5	.	TRBD1	TRBJ2-7	13	CASSWTGLDEQYF	TGTGCCAGCAGCTGGACAGGGCTCGACGAGCAGTACTTC
TRBV6-2/TRBV6-3	.	.	TRBJ1-1	17	CASSYLARGQKGTEAFF	TGTGCCAGCAGTTATTTGGCCAGGGGTCAGAAGGGGACTGAAGCTTTCTTT
TRBV3-1	few	.	TRBJ1-5	16	CASSQDGPDSNQPQHF	TGTGCCAGCAGCCAAGATGGTCCAGATAGCAATCAGCCCCAGCATTTT
TRBV10-3	few	TRBD1	TRBJ2-7	16	CAISPGGTGGSYEQYF	TGTGCCATCAGCCCCGGAGGGACAGGGGGGTCCTACGAGCAGTACTTC
TRBV20-1	.	.	TRBJ1-5	14	CSADKRISNQPQHF	TGCAGTGCTGATAAACGTATTAGCAATCAGCCCCAGCATTTT
TRBV7-2	.	.	TRBJ2-3	14	CASSFWTAIDTQYF	TGTGCCAGCAGCTTTTGGACAGCCATCGATACGCAGTATTTT
TRBV12-3/TRBV12-4	.	.	TRBJ1-4	17	CASSSSDGYGGNEKLFF	TGTGCCAGCAGTTCCTCGGACGGGTATGGGGGTAATGAAAAACTGTTTTTT
TRBV30	.	TRBD2	TRBJ2-7	15	CAWSVGLAGTYEQYF	TGTGCCTGGAGTGTCGGGCTAGCGGGGACCTACGAGCAGTACTTC
TRBV7-2	.	.	TRBJ1-1	14	CASSPKHRETEAFF	TGTGCCAGCAGCCCCAAACACAGGGAGACTGAAGCTTTCTTT
TRBV6-6	few	.	TRBJ2-7	11	CASRRTGEQYF	TGTGCCAGCAGGAGGACTGGAGAGCAGTACTTC
TRBV3-1	.	.	TRBJ2-1	14	CASSQAAVSVEQFF	TGTGCCAGCAGCCAAGCGGCGGTCAGCGTTGAGCAGTTCTTC
TRBV7-6	.	.	TRBJ1-2	12	CASANTAWGYTF	TGTGCCAGCGCTAACACCGCATGGGGCTACACCTTC
TRBV18	.	.	TRBJ2-5	14	CASSPEASGWTQYF	TGTGCCAGCTCACCAGAGGCCTCGGGATGGACCCAGTACTTC
TRBV12-3/TRBV12-4	.	TRBD1	TRBJ1-2	15	CASSPGTGNNYGYTF	TGTGCCAGCAGCCCCGGGACAGGGAACAACTATGGCTACACCTTC
TRBV20-1	.	.	TRBJ2-1	12	CSARHEFYEQFF	TGCAGTGCCCGCCACGAGTTCTACGAGCAGTTCTTC
TRBV20-1	.	TRBD1	TRBJ2-5	13	CSAKKQGEETQYF	TGCAGTGCGAAAAAACAGGGGGAGGAGACCCAGTACTTC
TRBV2	.	TRBD1	TRBJ2-3	16	CASSGDRDRDTDAQYF	TGTGCCAGCAGTGGGGACCGGGACAGGGACACAGATGCGCAGTATTTT
TRBV29-1	.	TRBD2	TRBJ2-5	16	CSVERLAGPGGETQYF	TGCAGCGTCGAACGGCTAGCGGGTCCGGGAGGAGAGACCCAGTACTTC
TRBV7-2	.	.	TRBJ2-1	14	CASSLGAINYEQFF	TGTGCCAGCAGCTTAGGCGCTATCAACTACGAGCAGTTCTTC
TRBV20-1	.	.	TRBJ2-7	17	CSARPRTVGDAPYEQYF	TGCAGTGCTAGACCGAGGACGGTGGGGGATGCGCCCTACGAGCAGTACTTC
TRBV6-2/TRBV6-3	few	.	TRBJ2-1	13	CASSPDWYNEQFF	TGTGCCAGCAGTCCGGACTGGTACAATGAGCAGTTCTTC
TRBV7-2	.	TRBD1	TRBJ2-5	15	CASSLGPATGETQYF	TGTGCCAGCAGCTTGGGTCCCGCGACAGGGGAGACCCAGTACTTC
TRBV6-6	.	.	TRBJ1-1	13	CASSWGGGTEAFF	TGTGCCAGCAGCTGGGGGGGCGGCACTGAAGCTTTCTTT
TRBV7-9	.	.	TRBJ2-2	16	CASSFFRDGDTGELFF	TGTGCCAGCAGCTTTTTCCGGGACGGCGACACCGGGGAGCTGTTTTTT
TRBV6-6	few	TRBD2	TRBJ2-1	16	CASSYRRGGPDNEQFF	TGTGCCAGCAGTTACAGGCGGGGGGGCCCCGACAATGAGCAGTTCTTC
TRBV7-3	.	.	TRBJ1-6	14	CASSLDARDSPLHF	TGTGCCAGCAGCTTGGACGCGAGGGATTCACCCCTCCACTTT
TRBV11-2	.	.	TRBJ2-5	13	CASSVRREETQYF	TGTGCCAGCAGCGTACGCAGGGAAGAGACCCAGTACTTC
TRBV25-1	once	.	TRBJ2-1	17	CASSAHPGSLTGNEQFF	TGTGCCAGCAGTGCCCACCCCGGGTCCCTTACGGGGAATGAGCAGTTCTTC
TRBV20-1	.	TRBD1	TRBJ2-1	14	CSARDSGGRDEQFF	TGCAGTGCTAGAGATTCAGGGGGCAGGGATGAGCAGTTCTTC
TRBV12-3/TRBV12-4	once	TRBD2	TRBJ2-4	16	CASSLAGGPGKNIQYF	TGTGCCAGCAGTCTAGCGGGGGGGCCGGGCAAAAACATTCAGTACTTC
TRBV28	.	TRBD2	TRBJ2-5	17	CASSSPRASGNQETQYF	TGTGCCAGCAGTTCCCCCCGGGCTAGCGGTAACCAAGAGACCCAGTACTTC
TRBV5-5	few	.	TRBJ2-1	13	CASSLRAVEGQFF	TGTGCCAGCAGCTTGCGGGCTGTCGAGGGGCAGTTCTTC
TRBV5-1	few	.	TRBJ2-1	17	CASSVSMGTNSYNEQFF	TGCGCCAGCAGCGTTTCAATGGGGACCAACTCCTACAATGAGCAGTTCTTC
TRBV6-5	.	.	TRBJ2-1	15	CASSYSGQPYNEQFF	TGTGCCAGCAGTTACTCTGGACAGCCCTACAATGAGCAGTTCTTC
TRBV7-9	.	.	TRBJ2-4	14	CASSLSQVEDIQYF	TGTGCCAGCAGCTTATCCCAGGTTGAAGACATTCAGTACTTC
TRBV20-1	few	TRBD1	TRBJ2-4	14	CSASTDRALNIQYF	TGCAGTGCTTCCACGGACAGGGCCCTAAACATTCAGTACTTC
TRBV28	.	TRBD1	TRBJ2-1	15	CASSLLQGPYNEQFF	TGTGCCAGCAGTTTATTACAGGGGCCCTACAATGAGCAGTTCTTC
TRBV7-3	.	TRBD1	TRBJ2-3	15	CASSQGQGLTDTQYF	TGTGCCAGCAGCCAGGGACAGGGGTTGACAGATACGCAGTATTTT
TRBV7-2	.	TRBD2	TRBJ2-1	15	CASSRGPSGGNEQFF	TGTGCCAGCAGCCGAGGACCTAGCGGGGGTAATGAGCAGTTCTTC
TRBV28	.	.	TRBJ2-7	15	CASRFGQAAGYEQYF	TGTGCCAGCAGATTCGGTCAGGCGGCGGGGTACGAGCAGTACTTC
TRBV28	.	.	TRBJ2-3	12	CASSLMGGTQYF	TGTGCCAGCAGTTTAATGGGGGGTACGCAGTATTTT
TRBV15	.	TRBD1	TRBJ2-1	16	CATSRVDRELDNEQFF	TGTGCCACCAGCAGAGTGGACAGGGAATTGGACAATGAGCAGTTCTTC
TRBV6-4	.	.	TRBJ1-2	14	CASPYNRDGWLRTF	TGTGCCAGTCCATACAACCGGGACGGCTGGTTACGCACCTTC
TRBV28	.	.	TRBJ2-5	14	CASSFEGIGETQYF	TGTGCCAGCAGTTTCGAGGGGATCGGGGAGACCCAGTACTTC
TRBV9	.	.	TRBJ2-3	16	CASSGGRRESTDTQYF	TGTGCCAGCAGCGGGGGGCGGCGAGAAAGCACAGATACGCAGTATTTT
TRBV7-9	.	.	TRBJ2-1	13	CASSSSGQGEQFF	TGTGCCAGCAGCTCCTCGGGACAAGGAGAGCAGTTCTTC
TRBV27	few	TRBD1	TRBJ2-7	15	CASSQGTGLSYEQYF	TGTGCCAGCAGTCAAGGGACAGGGTTGTCCTACGAGCAGTACTTC
TRBV7-2	once	TRBD1	TRBJ1-2	15	CASSPVGGQDYGYTF	TGTGCCAGCAGCCCGGTTGGGGGACAGGACTATGGCTACACCTTC
TRBV6-5	.	.	TRBJ2-7	13	CASSYGAGYEQYF	TGTGCCAGCAGTTACGGGGCCGGCTACGAGCAGTACTTC
TRBV10-3	few	.	TRBJ2-7	12	CAISDRVHEQYF	TGTGCCATCAGTGACAGGGTCCACGAGCAGTACTTC
TRBV6-6	.	.	TRBJ2-5	16	CASSYPTSTAEETQYF	TGTGCCAGCAGTTACCCCACTAGTACGGCAGAAGAGACCCAGTACTTC